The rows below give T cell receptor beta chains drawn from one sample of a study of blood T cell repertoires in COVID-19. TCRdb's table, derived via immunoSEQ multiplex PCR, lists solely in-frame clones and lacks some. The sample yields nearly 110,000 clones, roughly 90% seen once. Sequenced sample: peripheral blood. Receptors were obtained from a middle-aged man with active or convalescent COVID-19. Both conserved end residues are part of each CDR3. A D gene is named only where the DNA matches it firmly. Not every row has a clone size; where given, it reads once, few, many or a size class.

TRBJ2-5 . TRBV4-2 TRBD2 CASSQDRSGSQTHQETQYF TGTGCCAGCAGCCAAGATCGGAGCGGGAGCCAAACTCACCAAGAGACCCAGTACTTC
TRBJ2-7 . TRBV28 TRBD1 CASSLPPGQGSSYEQYF TGTGCCAGCAGTTTACCTCCGGGACAGGGCAGCTCCTACGAGCAGTACTTC
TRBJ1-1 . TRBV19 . CATALGRGGEAFF TGTGCCACCGCGCTCGGGAGGGGGGGAGAAGCTTTCTTT
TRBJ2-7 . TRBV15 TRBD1 CATSRDQQGSNEQYF TGTGCCACCAGCAGAGACCAACAGGGGAGCAACGAGCAGTACTTC
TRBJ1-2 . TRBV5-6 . CASSTNSYGYTF TGTGCCAGCAGCACGAACAGCTATGGCTACACCTTC
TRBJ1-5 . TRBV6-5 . CASTIQGGNQPQHF TGTGCCAGCACCATCCAGGGTGGCAATCAGCCCCAGCATTTT
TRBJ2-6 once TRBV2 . CASRERQISGANVLTF TGTGCCAGCAGGGAAAGACAGATCTCTGGGGCCAACGTCCTGACTTTC
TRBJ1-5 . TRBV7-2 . CASSLVGHDGQPQHF TGTGCCAGCAGCTTAGTGGGACATGATGGGCAGCCCCAGCATTTT
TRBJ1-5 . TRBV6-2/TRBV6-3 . CASSYSITGSNQPQHF TGTGCCAGCAGTTACTCGATAACAGGGAGCAATCAGCCCCAGCATTTT
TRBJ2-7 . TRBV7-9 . CASSFRAGPRGQYF TGTGCCAGCAGCTTTAGAGCCGGCCCCAGGGGGCAGTACTTC
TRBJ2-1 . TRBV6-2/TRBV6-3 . CASSSGLSSYNEQFF TGTGCCAGCAGTTCTGGGCTTAGCTCCTACAATGAGCAGTTCTTC
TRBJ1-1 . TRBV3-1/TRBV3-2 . CASLGHTEAFF TGTGCCAGCTTAGGACATACTGAAGCTTTCTTT
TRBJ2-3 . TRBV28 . CASSLTADTQYF TGTGCCAGCAGTTTAACAGCAGATACGCAGTATTTT
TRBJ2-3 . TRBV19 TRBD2 CASKQSLAVSTDTQYF TGTGCCAGTAAACAAAGTCTAGCGGTTAGCACAGATACGCAGTATTTT
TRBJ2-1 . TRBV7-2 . CASSLEVASNEQFF TGTGCCAGCAGCCTAGAAGTGGCCTCCAATGAGCAGTTCTTC
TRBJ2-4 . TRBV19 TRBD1 CASSPGQVQYF TGTGCCAGTAGCCCCGGACAGGTGCAGTACTTC
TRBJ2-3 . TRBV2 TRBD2 CASSSPALLAGVSTDTQYF TGTGCCAGCAGTTCCCCAGCCCTACTAGCGGGAGTAAGTACAGATACGCAGTATTTT
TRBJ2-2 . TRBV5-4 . CASSSVKSGELFF TGTGCCAGCAGCTCGGTGAAGTCCGGGGAGCTGTTTTTT
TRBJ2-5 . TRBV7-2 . CASSRRVGEETQYF TGTGCCAGCAGCCGCAGGGTAGGGGAAGAGACCCAGTACTTC
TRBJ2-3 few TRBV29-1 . CSVGGSGTDTQYF TGCAGCGTTGGTGGGAGCGGGACAGATACGCAGTATTTT
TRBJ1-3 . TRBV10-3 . CATGGAGNTIYF TGTGCCACTGGAGGGGCTGGAAACACCATATATTTT
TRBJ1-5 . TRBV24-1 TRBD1 CATSDVTGGDQPQHF TGTGCCACCAGTGATGTGACAGGGGGGGATCAGCCCCAGCATTTT
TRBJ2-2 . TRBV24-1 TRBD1 CATGGQVSTGELFF TGTGCCACCGGCGGACAGGTATCCACCGGGGAGCTGTTTTTT
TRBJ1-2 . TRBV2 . CASSLSQTGIYGYTF TGTGCCAGCAGTCTATCCCAGACAGGAATCTATGGCTACACCTTC
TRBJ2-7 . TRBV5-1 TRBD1 CASSLTGTDSYEQYF TGCGCCAGCAGCTTGACCGGGACAGACTCCTACGAGCAGTACTTC
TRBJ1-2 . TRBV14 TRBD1 CASSHGQGHYGYTF TGTGCCAGCAGCCACGGACAGGGCCACTATGGCTACACCTTC
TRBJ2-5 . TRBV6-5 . CASGRRGQGGETQYF TGTGCCAGCGGCCGGCGGGGGCAGGGCGGGGAGACCCAGTACTTC
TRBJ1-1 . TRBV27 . CASGPGAGTEAFF TGTGCCAGCGGCCCAGGGGCCGGGACTGAAGCTTTCTTT
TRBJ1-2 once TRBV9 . CASSVDGLLGGYTF TGTGCCAGCAGCGTCGACGGACTGCTCGGAGGCTACACCTTC
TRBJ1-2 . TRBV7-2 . CASSFRGYGYTF TGTGCCAGCAGCTTTAGAGGTTATGGCTACACCTTC
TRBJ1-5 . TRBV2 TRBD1 CASSGTGVQPQHF TGTGCCAGCAGTGGGACAGGGGTTCAGCCCCAGCATTTT